This TCR beta chain comes out of a study of CD8 T cells in ankylosing spondylitis. This clonotype was picked up a small number of times. Its specificity is unknown. Study-wide findings and caveats: Within matched ankylosing spondylitis synovial fluid, disease-linked clones were reportedly significantly enriched. A TCR beta motif of eight highly homologous variants appeared characteristic of ankylosing spondylitis blood.

Quantitative 5'-RACE with molecular barcodes generated TCR beta libraries. One entry per CDR3 protein results from TCRdb running MiXCR on the 5' RACE reads. The sample includes about 480,000 distinct CDR3 sequences, 15% to 20% of them seen just once. Germline CDR1 is SQVTM and CDR2 is ANQGSEA. Trimming cost V 5 bases and J 6 bases, with 13 bases left between them. The CDR3 contains 12 residues. The receptor was derived from a male donor with ankylosing spondylitis. This sequence joins TRBV29-1 and TRBJ1-2; D is perhaps TRBD1 (6 bases). The sample consisted of blood, either unsorted or a sorted T cell fraction (not recorded which). CDR3 coding DNA: TGCAGCGTTCCTGGACAGCACAATGGCTACACCTTC. Protein product: CSVPGQHNGYTF.